Below are 8 T cell receptor beta chains sequenced from a single sample in a study of cytomegalovirus exposure and HLA in healthy donors. The PCR was carried out with 60 Vbeta primers and 13 Jbeta primers. Here immunoSEQ multiplex PCR was the method, and the copy in TCRdb shows in-frame clones only, minus some. The data hold under 200,000 clones, with roughly 75% observed a single time. The sequencing sample was made of PBMCs. These receptors were obtained from a female donor in good health and CMV-seronegative.

The chain links TRBV15 to TRBJ2-3; weak D call: TRBD1 (5 bases). The germline gives CDR1 LNHNV, CDR2 YYDKDF (reference sequence). This CDR3 has 14 amino acids. V was cut by 5 bases and J by 4 bases, with 13 bases left in between. CDR3 coding DNA: TGTGCCACCAGCTTCCAGGGCTGGGCAGATACGCAGTATTTT. This translates into CATSFQGWADTQYF.

The J gene is TRBJ1-4, the V gene TRBV6-6, with TRBD1 as a possible D gene (6 bases). Trimming took off 6 bases at V and 6 bases at J, with 14 bases between the two ends. The germline V gene encodes CDR1 MNHNY and CDR2 SVGAGI (reference sequence). The CDR3 length is 14 residues. The CDR3 loop is CASSSGGADEKLFF. CDR3 DNA sequence: TGTGCCAGCAGCTCGGGGGGGGCTGATGAAAAACTGTTTTTT.

The CDR3 nucleotides read TGTGCCAGCAGCCGGACTAGCGGTACCTACAATGAGCAGTTCTTC. Amino acid sequence: CASSRTSGTYNEQFF. This chain connects TRBV11-2 to TRBJ2-1; 10 bases are a match to TRBD2. The CDR3 contains 15 residues. J gave up 2 bases and V 5 bases, and 3 bases lay outside the gene matches. The V gene's germline CDR1 is SGHAT and CDR2 FQNNGV.

This rearrangement joins TRBV7-9 to TRBJ2-3; a weak D match, TRBD2 (5 bases). Germline assignment: CDR1 SEHNR and CDR2 FQNEAQ (reference sequence). CDR3 size: 15 residues. V was shortened by 5 bases and J by 1 base, with 13 bases between the two germline ends. In nucleotides, the CDR3 is TGTGCCAGCAGCCTGAGGGTAAGCGGCACAGATACGCAGTATTTT. Amino acids: CASSLRVSGTDTQYF.

V gene TRBV19 combines with J gene TRBJ1-2; D remains unclear. The V gene lost 0 bases and the J gene lost 4 bases, with 18 bases spanning the gap. Germline assignment: CDR1 LNHDA and CDR2 SQIVND (reference sequence). The CDR3 is made up of 17 amino acids. The CDR3 protein is CASSIEGYSRRGYGYTF. The CDR3 nucleotides are TGTGCCAGTAGTATAGAGGGGTACAGCCGGCGGGGCTATGGCTACACCTTC.

The chain combines TRBV4-1 with TRBJ1-4; no reliable D call. The CDR3 is 15 amino acids. Germline CDR1 reads MGHRA; CDR2 reads YSYEKL. V lost 4 bases and J lost 5, with 14 bases in between. The CDR3 region has the DNA TGCGCCAGCAGCCTGACCCTTGCCGGGAATGAAAAACTGTTTTTT. Amino acids: CASSLTLAGNEKLFF.

The V gene is TRBV25-1, the J gene TRBJ2-6; D is undetermined. This CDR3 contains 12 residues. Germline V gene data show CDR1 as MGHDK and CDR2 as SYGVNS. V dropped 5 bases and J dropped 4 bases, with 3 bases sitting between them. CDR3 DNA sequence: TGTGCCAGCAGTTCAGGGGCCAACGTCCTGACTTTC. Protein: CASSSGANVLTF.

The chain combines TRBV5-1 with TRBJ1-6; D gene ambiguous. The V and J ends lost 5 bases and 6 bases respectively, with 12 bases between them. CDR1 and CDR2 (germline): SGHRS, YFSETQ. There are 14 residues in the CDR3. In DNA form, the CDR3 reads TGCGCCAGCAGTGATGGGCAGATTAATTCACCCCTCCACTTT. This sequence encodes CASSDGQINSPLHF.